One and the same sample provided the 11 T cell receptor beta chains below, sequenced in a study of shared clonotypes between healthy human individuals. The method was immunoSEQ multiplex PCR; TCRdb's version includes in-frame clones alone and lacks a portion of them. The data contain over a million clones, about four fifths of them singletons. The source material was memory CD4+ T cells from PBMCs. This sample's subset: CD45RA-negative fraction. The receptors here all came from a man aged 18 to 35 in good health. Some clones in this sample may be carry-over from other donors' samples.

This chain's CDR3 is CASSPTGQGDEKLFF. The CDR3 bases are TGTGCCAGCAGCCCTACGGGGCAGGGGGATGAAAAACTGTTTTTT. This chain links TRBV28 with TRBJ1-4, with 7 nucleotides matching TRBD1. Germline CDR1 reads MDHEN; CDR2 reads SYDVKM. V shed 6 bases and J 6 bases; nucleotides not matched to a gene: 10. The CDR3 spans 15 residues.

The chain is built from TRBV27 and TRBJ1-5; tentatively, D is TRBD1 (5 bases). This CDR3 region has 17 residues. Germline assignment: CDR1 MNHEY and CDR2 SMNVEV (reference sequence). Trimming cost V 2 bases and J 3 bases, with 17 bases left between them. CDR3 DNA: TGTGCCAGCAGTTTAAAAGGACACCTTAATAACAATCAGCCCCAGCATTTT. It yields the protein CASSLKGHLNNNQPQHF.

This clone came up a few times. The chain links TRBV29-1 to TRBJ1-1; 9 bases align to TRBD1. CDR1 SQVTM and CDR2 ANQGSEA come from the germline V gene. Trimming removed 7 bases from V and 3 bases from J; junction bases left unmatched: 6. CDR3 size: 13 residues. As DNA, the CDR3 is TGCAGCGGATCTAGGACAGGGGACACTGAAGCTTTCTTT. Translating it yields CSGSRTGDTEAFF.

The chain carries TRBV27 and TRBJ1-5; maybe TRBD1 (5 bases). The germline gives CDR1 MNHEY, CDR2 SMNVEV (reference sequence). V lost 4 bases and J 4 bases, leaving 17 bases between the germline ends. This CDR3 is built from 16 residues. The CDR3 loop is CASSYRGTVANQPQHF. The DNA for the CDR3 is TGTGCCAGCAGTTATAGAGGGACGGTAGCAAATCAGCCCCAGCATTTT.

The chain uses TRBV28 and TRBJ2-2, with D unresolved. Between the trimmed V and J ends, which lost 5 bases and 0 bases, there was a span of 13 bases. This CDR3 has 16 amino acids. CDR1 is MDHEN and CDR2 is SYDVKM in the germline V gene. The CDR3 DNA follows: TGTGCCAGCAGTCCCGGTCCGGCAACGAACACCGGGGAGCTGTTTTTT. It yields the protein CASSPGPATNTGELFF.

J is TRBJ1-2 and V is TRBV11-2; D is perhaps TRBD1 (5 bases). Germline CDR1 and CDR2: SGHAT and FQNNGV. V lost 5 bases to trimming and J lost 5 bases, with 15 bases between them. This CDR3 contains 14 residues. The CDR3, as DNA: TGTGCCAGCAGCCCCCGGCAGGGTGGTTATGGCTACACCTTC. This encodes CASSPRQGGYGYTF.

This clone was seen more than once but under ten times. CDR3 bases: TGTGCCATCACTGTGGAGCGGGACACCGGGGAGCTGTTTTTT. It encodes CAITVERDTGELFF. V and J are TRBV10-3 and TRBJ2-2, with D tentatively TRBD2 (6 bases). V gave up 7 bases and J gave up 3 bases, with 12 bases separating them. There are 14 residues in the CDR3. Looked up from germline, CDR1 is ENHRY and CDR2 is SYGVKD.

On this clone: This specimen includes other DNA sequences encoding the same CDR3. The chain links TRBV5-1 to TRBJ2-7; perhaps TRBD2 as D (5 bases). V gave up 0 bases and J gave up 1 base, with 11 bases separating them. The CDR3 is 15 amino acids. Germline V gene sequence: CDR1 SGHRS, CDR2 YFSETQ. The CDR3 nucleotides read TGCGCCAGCAGCTTGGTCGCGGGCCCATCCTACGAGCAGTACTTC. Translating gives CASSLVAGPSYEQYF.

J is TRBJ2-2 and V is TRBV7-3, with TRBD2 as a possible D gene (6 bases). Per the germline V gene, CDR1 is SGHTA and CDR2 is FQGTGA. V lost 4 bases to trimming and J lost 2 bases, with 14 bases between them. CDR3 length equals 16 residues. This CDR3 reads CASSSPGGTNTGELFF. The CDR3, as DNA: TGTGCCAGCAGCTCCCCTGGGGGGACCAACACCGGGGAGCTGTTTTTT.

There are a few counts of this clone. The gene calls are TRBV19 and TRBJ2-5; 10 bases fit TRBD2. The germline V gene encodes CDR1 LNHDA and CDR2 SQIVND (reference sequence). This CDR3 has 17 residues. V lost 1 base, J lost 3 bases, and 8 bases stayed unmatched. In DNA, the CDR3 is TGTGCCAGTAGTATAGGAGGGGCTAGCGGGAGAGAAGAGACCCAGTACTTC. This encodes CASSIGGASGREETQYF.

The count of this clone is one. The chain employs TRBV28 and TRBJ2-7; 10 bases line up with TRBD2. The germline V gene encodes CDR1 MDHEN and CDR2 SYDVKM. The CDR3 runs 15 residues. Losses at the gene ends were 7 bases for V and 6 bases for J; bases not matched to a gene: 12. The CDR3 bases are TGTGCCAGCACCAAACCGAGCGGGAGGGCCCCCGAGCAGTACTTC. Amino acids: CASTKPSGRAPEQYF. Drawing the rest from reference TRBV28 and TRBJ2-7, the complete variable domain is DVKVTQSSRYLVKRTGEKVFLECVQDMDHENMFWYRQDPGLGLRLIYFSYDVKMKEKGDIPEGYSVSREKKERFSLILESASTNQTSMYLCASTKPSGRAPEQYFGPGTRLTVT.